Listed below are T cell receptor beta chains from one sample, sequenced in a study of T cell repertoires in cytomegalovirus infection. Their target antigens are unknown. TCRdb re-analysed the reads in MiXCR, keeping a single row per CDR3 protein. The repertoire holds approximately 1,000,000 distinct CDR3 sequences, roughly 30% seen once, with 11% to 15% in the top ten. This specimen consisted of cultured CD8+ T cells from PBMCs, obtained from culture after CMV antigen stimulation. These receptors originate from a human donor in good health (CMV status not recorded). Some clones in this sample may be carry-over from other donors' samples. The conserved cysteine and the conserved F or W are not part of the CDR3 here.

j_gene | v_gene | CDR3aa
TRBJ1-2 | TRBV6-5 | ASSTVPAGYGYT
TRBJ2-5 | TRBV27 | ASSRLAGPNQETQY
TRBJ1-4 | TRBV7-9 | ASSIGTGVKLNEKLF
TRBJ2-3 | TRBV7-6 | ASSLEISGSTDTQY
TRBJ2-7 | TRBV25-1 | ASQGERGSYEQY
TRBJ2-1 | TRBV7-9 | ASSHTGTGHNEQF
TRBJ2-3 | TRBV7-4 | ASSLASGGSDTQY
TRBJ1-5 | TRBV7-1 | ASSPPGVFNQPQH
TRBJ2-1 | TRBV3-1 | ASKSRDYNEQF
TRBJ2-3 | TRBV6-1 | ASSSRAGASTDTQY
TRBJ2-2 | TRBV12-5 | ASGFGTELNTGELF
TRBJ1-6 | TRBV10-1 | ASSEGQGNSSLH
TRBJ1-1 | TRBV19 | ASSISRDRAEAF
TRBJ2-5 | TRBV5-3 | ASSIGLPSQETQY
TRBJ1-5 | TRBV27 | ASSPGQGLLDNQPQH
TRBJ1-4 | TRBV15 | ATLGLSTNEKLF
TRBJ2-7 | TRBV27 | ASSLRGGFYEQY
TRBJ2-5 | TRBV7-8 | ASSLAPDTGETQY
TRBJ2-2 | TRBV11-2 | ASSFYTELNTGELF
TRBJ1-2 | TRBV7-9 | ASSLGSGTTRSGYT
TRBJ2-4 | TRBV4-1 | ASSQGQSLTGIAKNIQY
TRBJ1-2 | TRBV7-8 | ASGSNRDSGYGYT
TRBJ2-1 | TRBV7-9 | AGSLALAASEQF
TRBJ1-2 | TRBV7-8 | ASSPSLGDYGYT
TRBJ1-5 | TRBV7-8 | ASSHTGAGGQPQH
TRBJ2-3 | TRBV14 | ASSQAPNVPDTQY
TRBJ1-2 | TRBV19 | ASSIQPGWDYGYT
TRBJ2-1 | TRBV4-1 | ASSTSMSSYNEQF
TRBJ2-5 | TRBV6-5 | ASSYSSETQY